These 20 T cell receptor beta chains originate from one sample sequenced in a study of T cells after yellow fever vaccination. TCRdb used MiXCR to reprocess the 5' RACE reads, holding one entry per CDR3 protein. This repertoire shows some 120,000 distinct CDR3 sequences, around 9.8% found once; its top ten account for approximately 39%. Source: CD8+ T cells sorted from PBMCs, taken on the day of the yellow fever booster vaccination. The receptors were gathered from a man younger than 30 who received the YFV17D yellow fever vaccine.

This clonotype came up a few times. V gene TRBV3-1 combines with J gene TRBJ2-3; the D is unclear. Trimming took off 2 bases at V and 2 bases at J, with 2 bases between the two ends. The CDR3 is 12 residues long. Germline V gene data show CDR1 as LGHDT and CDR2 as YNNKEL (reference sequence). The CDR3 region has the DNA TGTGCCAGCAGCCAATACACAGATACGCAGTATTTT. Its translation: CASSQYTDTQYF.

The DNA of the CDR3 is TGTGCCAGCAGTCTTGGGGAGGGGGCTGAGCAGTTCTTC. Protein product: CASSLGEGAEQFF. The chain uses TRBV6-2 or TRBV6-3 and TRBJ2-1; D might be TRBD1 or TRBD2, each matching 7 bases. Between the trimmed V and J ends, which lost 5 bases and 9 bases, there was a span of 14 bases. Germline V gives CDR1 MNHEY, CDR2 SVGEGT. The CDR3 spans 13 residues.

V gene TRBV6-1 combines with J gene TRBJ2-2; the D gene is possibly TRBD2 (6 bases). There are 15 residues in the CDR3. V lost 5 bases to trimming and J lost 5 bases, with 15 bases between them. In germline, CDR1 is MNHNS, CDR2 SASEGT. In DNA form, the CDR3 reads TGTGCCAGCAGTTCGGGACTTTGGGGGACCGGGGAGCTGTTTTTT. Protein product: CASSSGLWGTGELFF.

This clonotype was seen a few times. The CDR3 protein is CASSPWRENQPQHF. For the CDR3, the DNA is TGCGCCAGCAGCCCCTGGAGGGAGAATCAGCCCCAGCATTTT. The chain joins TRBV4-3 to TRBJ1-5; D gene unclear. V was trimmed by 4 bases and J by 4 bases, leaving 11 bases between them. The length of the CDR3 is 14 residues. The germline V gene has CDR1 LGHNA and CDR2 YSLEER.

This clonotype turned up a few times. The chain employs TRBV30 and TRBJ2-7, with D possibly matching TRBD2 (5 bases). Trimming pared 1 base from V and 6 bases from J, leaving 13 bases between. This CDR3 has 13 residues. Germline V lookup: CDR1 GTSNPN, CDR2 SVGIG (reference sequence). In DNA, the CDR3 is TGTGCCTGGAGTGATACTTCGGGGTCCGAGCAGTACTTC. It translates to CAWSDTSGSEQYF. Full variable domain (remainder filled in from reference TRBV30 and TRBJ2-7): SQTIHQWPATLVQPVGSPLSLECTVEGTSNPNLYWYRQAAGRGLQLLFYSVGIGQISSEVPQNLSASRPQDRQFILSSKKLLLSDSGFYLCAWSDTSGSEQYFGPGTRLTVT.

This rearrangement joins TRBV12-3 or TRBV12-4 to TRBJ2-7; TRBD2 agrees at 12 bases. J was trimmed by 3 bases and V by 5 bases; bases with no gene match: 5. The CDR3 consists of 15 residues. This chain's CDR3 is CASSPGLAGYYEQYV. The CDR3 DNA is TGTGCCAGCAGTCCCGGACTAGCGGGGTACTACGAGCAGTACGTC.

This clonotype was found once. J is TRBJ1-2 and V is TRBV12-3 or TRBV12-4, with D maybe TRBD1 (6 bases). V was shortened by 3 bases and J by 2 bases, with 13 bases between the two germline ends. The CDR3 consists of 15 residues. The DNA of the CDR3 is TGTGCCAGCAGTTTTTCGCGGACAGAGAACTATGGCTACACCTTC. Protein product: CASSFSRTENYGYTF.

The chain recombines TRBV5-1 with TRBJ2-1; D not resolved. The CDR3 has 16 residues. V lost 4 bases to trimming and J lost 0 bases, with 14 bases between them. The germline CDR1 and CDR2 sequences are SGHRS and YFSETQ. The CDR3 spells CASSPSSWGSYNEQFF. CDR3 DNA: TGCGCCAGCAGCCCTTCATCCTGGGGCTCCTACAATGAGCAGTTCTTC.

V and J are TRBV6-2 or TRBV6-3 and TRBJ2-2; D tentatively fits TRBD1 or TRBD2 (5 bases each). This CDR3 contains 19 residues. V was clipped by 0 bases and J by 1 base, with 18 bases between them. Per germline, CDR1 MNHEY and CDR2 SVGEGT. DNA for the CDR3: TGTGCCAGCAGTTACTCCGTTCGGGGCCGGTCAAAGAACACCGGGGAGCTGTTTTTT. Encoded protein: CASSYSVRGRSKNTGELFF.

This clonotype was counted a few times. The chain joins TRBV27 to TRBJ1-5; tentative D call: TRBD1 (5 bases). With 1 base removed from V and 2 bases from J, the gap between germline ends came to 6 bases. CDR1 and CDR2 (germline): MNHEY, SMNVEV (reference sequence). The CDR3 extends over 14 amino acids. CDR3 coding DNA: TGTGCCAGCAGTTTATGGGGCCGCAATCAGCCCCAGCATTTT. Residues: CASSLWGRNQPQHF.

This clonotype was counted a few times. The CDR3 is CSAALAVVTDTQYF. Here the CDR3 DNA reads TGCAGTGCTGCACTAGCAGTTGTTACAGATACGCAGTATTTT. This chain joins TRBV20-1 and TRBJ2-3; D may be TRBD2 (6 bases). There are 14 residues in the CDR3. V lost 5 bases to trimming and J lost 3 bases, with 15 bases between them. CDR1 is DFQATT and CDR2 is SNEGSKA in the germline V gene (reference sequence).

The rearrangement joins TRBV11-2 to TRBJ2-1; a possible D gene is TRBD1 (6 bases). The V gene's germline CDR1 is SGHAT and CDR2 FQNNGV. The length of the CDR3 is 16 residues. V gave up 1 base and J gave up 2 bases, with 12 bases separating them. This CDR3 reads CASSLGSGATYNEQFF. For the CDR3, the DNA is TGTGCCAGCAGCTTAGGGTCAGGGGCCACCTACAATGAGCAGTTCTTC.

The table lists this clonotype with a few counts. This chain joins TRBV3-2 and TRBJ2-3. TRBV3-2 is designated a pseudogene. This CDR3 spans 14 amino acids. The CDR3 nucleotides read TGTGCCAGCAGCCAGCCATGGCCTCACGTACCGCAGTATTTT. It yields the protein CASSQPWPHVPQYF.

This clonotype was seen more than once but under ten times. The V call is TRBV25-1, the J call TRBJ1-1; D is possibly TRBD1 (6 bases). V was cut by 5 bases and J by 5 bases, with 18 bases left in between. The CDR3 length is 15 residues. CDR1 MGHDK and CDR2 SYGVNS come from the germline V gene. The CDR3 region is CASSSAGQSTTEAFF. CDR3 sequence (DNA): TGTGCCAGCAGTTCAGCCGGACAGTCAACTACTGAAGCTTTCTTT.

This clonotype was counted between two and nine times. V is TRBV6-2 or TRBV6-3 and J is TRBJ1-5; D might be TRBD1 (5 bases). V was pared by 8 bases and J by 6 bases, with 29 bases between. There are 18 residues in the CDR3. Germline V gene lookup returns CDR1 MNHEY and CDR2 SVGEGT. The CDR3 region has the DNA TGTGCCAGCTCCGGTTTTGGGGACGTATTGAGTGTTCTTCAGCCCCAGCATTTT. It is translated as CASSGFGDVLSVLQPQHF.

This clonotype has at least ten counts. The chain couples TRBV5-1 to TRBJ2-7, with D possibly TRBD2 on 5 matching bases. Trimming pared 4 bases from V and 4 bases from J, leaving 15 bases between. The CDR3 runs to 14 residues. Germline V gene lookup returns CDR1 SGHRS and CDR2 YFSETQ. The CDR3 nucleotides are TGCGCCAGCAGCCAAGGTCGGGGAATTTACGAGCAGTACTTC. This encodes CASSQGRGIYEQYF.

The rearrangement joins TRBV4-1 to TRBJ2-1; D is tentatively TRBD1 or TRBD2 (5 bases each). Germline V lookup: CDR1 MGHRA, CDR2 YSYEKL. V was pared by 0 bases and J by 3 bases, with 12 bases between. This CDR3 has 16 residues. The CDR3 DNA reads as TGCGCCAGCAGCCAAGAGTGGGGGATTATCTACAATGAGCAGTTCTTC. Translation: CASSQEWGIIYNEQFF.

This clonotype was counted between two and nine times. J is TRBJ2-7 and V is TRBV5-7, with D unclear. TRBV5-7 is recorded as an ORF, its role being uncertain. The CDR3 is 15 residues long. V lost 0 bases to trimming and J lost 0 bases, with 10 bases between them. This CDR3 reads CASSLEMGSSYEQYF. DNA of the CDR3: TGTGCCAGCAGCTTGGAAATGGGCAGCTCCTACGAGCAGTACTTC.

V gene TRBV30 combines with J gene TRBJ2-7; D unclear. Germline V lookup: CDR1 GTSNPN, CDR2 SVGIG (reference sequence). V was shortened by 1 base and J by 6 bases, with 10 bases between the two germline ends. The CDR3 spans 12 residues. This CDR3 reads CAWSGTVREQYF. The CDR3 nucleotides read TGTGCCTGGAGTGGGACCGTTCGCGAGCAGTACTTC.

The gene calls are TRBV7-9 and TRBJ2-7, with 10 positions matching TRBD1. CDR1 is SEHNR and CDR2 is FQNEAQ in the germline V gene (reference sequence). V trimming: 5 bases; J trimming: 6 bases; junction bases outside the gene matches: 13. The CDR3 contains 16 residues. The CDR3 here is CASSVPRGQGSGEQYF. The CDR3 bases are TGTGCCAGCAGCGTACCAAGGGGACAGGGGTCAGGCGAGCAGTACTTC. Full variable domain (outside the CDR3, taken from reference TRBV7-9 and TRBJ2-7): DTGVSQNPRHKITKRGQNVTFRCDPISEHNRLYWYRQTLGQGPEFLTYFQNEAQLEKSRLLSDRFSAERPKGSFSTLEIQRTEQGDSAMYLCASSVPRGQGSGEQYFGPGTRLTVT.